These 26 T cell receptor beta chains were sequenced from one sample in a study of blood T cell repertoires in COVID-19. Sequencing was performed with immunoSEQ multiplex PCR; in TCRdb, only in-frame clones are kept and a portion is missing. Counted here are under 400,000 clones, 88% occurring once; the ten biggest clones make up 0.95% to 1.1%. Material: PBMCs or T cells enriched from blood (not recorded which). Receptors were obtained from a woman aged 25-40 years who had been exposed to COVID-19.

The chain carries TRBV28 and TRBJ1-1; no reliable D call. Between the trimmed V and J ends, which lost 5 bases and 5 bases, there was a span of 9 bases. This CDR3 region has 12 residues. Per germline, CDR1 MDHEN and CDR2 SYDVKM. CDR3 nucleotide sequence: TGTGCCAGCAGTGTTTATCGGACTGAAGCTTTCTTT. Residues: CASSVYRTEAFF.

The rearrangement links TRBV9 to TRBJ2-3; no firm D call. Germline loops: CDR1 SGDLS, CDR2 YYNGEE. The CDR3 consists of 15 residues. V was pared by 2 bases and J by 1 base, with 11 bases between. The CDR3 coding sequence is TGTGCCAGCAGCGTTAGCCCCCTAGGCACAGATACGCAGTATTTT. Encoded protein: CASSVSPLGTDTQYF. The full variable domain, its missing parts supplied by reference TRBV9 and TRBJ2-3, is DSGVTQTPKHLITATGQRVTLRCSPRSGDLSVYWYQQSLDQGLQFLIQYYNGEERAKGNILERFSAQQFPDLHSELNLSSLELGDSALYFCASSVSPLGTDTQYFGPGTRLTVL.

The chain has TRBV7-7 and TRBJ2-1, with 8 positions matching TRBD2. After removal of 5 bases from V and 2 bases from J, the junction contained 8 bases not matched to a gene. Germline-derived CDR1 and CDR2 are SSHAT and FNYEAQ (reference sequence). CDR3 length equals 16 residues. CDR3: CASSPLREATYNEQFF. The DNA of the CDR3 is TGTGCCAGCAGCCCATTGCGGGAGGCTACCTACAATGAGCAGTTCTTC. Filled out from reference TRBV7-7 and TRBJ2-1, the complete variable domain reads GAGVSQSPRYKVTKRGQDVTLRCDPISSHATLYWYQQALGQGPEFLTYFNYEAQPDKSGLPSDRFSAERPEGSISTLTIQRTEQRDSAMYRCASSPLREATYNEQFFGPGTRLTVL.

J is TRBJ1-2 and V is TRBV3-1 (or the pseudogene TRBV3-2); D uncertain. The length of the CDR3 is 13 residues. Deletions cut 4 bases from V and 2 bases from J, with 8 bases between. Germline assignment: CDR1 LGHDT and CDR2 YNNKEL (reference sequence). CDR3 sequence (DNA): TGTGCCAGCAGCCCAGGAAGGAACTATGGCTACACCTTC. Its protein product is CASSPGRNYGYTF.

V is TRBV9 and J is TRBJ2-5; 8 positions agree with TRBD2. From germline, CDR1 is SGDLS and CDR2 YYNGEE. CDR3 length: 15 residues. The trim removed 0 bases at V and 3 bases at J, leaving 4 bases unmatched. In DNA, the CDR3 is TGTGCCAGCAGCGTAGGCGCAGCGGGAGAAGAGACCCAGTACTTC. It translates to CASSVGAAGEETQYF.

The chain has TRBV19 and TRBJ1-5, with D hard to call. This CDR3 is built from 11 residues. Looked up from germline, CDR1 is LNHDA and CDR2 is SQIVND (reference sequence). The ends were cut back, 6 bases at V and 5 bases at J, with 5 bases in the middle. CDR3 bases: TGTGCCAGTAGGGGCGATCAGCCCCAGCATTTT. Protein product: CASRGDQPQHF. The whole variable domain, filled in from reference TRBV19 and TRBJ1-5, reads DGGITQSPKYLFRKEGQNVTLSCEQNLNHDAMYWYRQDPGQGLRLIYYSQIVNDFQKGDIAEGYSVSREKKESFPLTVTSAQKNPTAFYLCASRGDQPQHFGDGTRLSIL.

This clone showed up just a few times. The V call is TRBV18, the J call TRBJ1-6; D is undetermined. The CDR3 extends over 15 amino acids. Trimming left V 2 bases short and J 5 bases short, with 10 bases between. Per germline, CDR1 KGHSH and CDR2 LQKENI. This CDR3 reads CASSPGGLHNSPLHF. DNA of the CDR3: TGTGCCAGCTCACCAGGAGGCCTGCATAATTCACCCCTCCACTTT.

The V and J genes are TRBV7-9 and TRBJ1-2; D call uncertain. This CDR3 is 14 amino acids long. CDR1 SEHNR and CDR2 FQNEAQ come from the germline V gene (reference sequence). Trimming shortened V by 0 bases and J by 3 bases, and 8 bases separated the two germline ends. CDR3 nucleotide sequence: TGTGCCAGCAGCTTAGCGTGGGCCCACTATGGCTACACCTTC. This codes for CASSLAWAHYGYTF.

The rearrangement joins TRBV11-1 to TRBJ2-3, with D uncertain. The CDR3 totals 13 residues. Trimming cost V 1 base and J 2 bases, with 4 bases left between them. Germline CDR1 reads SGHAT; CDR2 reads FQDESV (reference sequence). CDR3 bases: TGTGCCAGCAGCTTAGGACTCACAGATACGCAGTATTTT. It specifies CASSLGLTDTQYF.

The chain links TRBV27 to TRBJ2-7, with D perhaps TRBD1 (6 bases). V was cut by 4 bases and J by 4 bases, with 11 bases left in between. The CDR3 is 13 residues long. The germline CDR1 and CDR2 sequences are MNHEY and SMNVEV (reference sequence). CDR3 region: CASSYRANYEQYF. In DNA, the CDR3 is TGTGCCAGCAGTTACAGGGCTAATTACGAGCAGTACTTC.

The chain links TRBV10-3 to TRBJ2-5; 7 bases fit TRBD2. The germline V gene encodes CDR1 ENHRY and CDR2 SYGVKD. J lost 3 bases, V lost 5 bases, and 6 bases had no gene match. This CDR3 spans 14 amino acids. In DNA form, the CDR3 reads TGTGCCATCAGTCTAGCGGAGTTCGAAGAGACCCAGTACTTC. This gives the protein CAISLAEFEETQYF.

The CDR3 is CASSKPDRGGTDTQYF. In DNA, the CDR3 is TGTGCCAGCAGCAAACCCGACAGGGGAGGTACAGATACGCAGTATTTT. This chain links TRBV21-1 with TRBJ2-3; TRBD1, the table's D call, lacks a check against the DNA. TRBV21-1 is labeled a pseudogene. The CDR3 has 16 amino acids.

The V call is TRBV10-1, the J call TRBJ2-3; 9 nucleotides align to TRBD2. Germline CDR1 is WNHNN and CDR2 is SYGVQD (reference sequence). The CDR3 has 17 residues. V gave up 4 bases and J gave up 4 bases; unmatched junction bases: 12. CDR3 sequence reads: CASSGLNSGSGADTQYF. The CDR3, as DNA: TGCGCCAGCAGTGGGTTGAATAGCGGGAGTGGGGCAGATACGCAGTATTTT.

V gene TRBV28 combines with J gene TRBJ2-7; no clear D. Germline-derived CDR1 and CDR2 are MDHEN and SYDVKM. With 3 bases removed from V and 6 bases from J, the gap between germline ends came to 18 bases. This CDR3 comprises 15 residues. This chain's CDR3 is CASSLAADLHGEQYF. CDR3 sequence (DNA): TGTGCCAGCAGTTTGGCGGCAGACCTTCATGGCGAGCAGTACTTC.

V usage is TRBV5-1 and J usage is TRBJ2-1; D possibly corresponds to TRBD2 (5 bases). In germline, CDR1 is SGHRS, CDR2 YFSETQ. There are 13 residues in the CDR3. V was shortened by 5 bases and J by 7 bases, with 13 bases between the two germline ends. CDR3 protein: CASSGLSGNEQFF. CDR3 sequence (DNA): TGCGCCAGCAGTGGGCTCTCGGGAAATGAGCAGTTCTTC.

The rearrangement links TRBV4-1 to TRBJ1-3; D ambiguous. Per the germline V gene, CDR1 is MGHRA and CDR2 is YSYEKL. This CDR3 has 15 amino acids. Trimming took 0 bases from V and 4 from J, leaving 10 bases between them. The CDR3 DNA follows: TGCGCCAGCAGCCAAGACCCGGGTCCGGGAAACACCATATATTTT. Translation gives CASSQDPGPGNTIYF.

This chain joins TRBV7-9 and TRBJ2-3; tentatively, D is TRBD2 (6 bases). The V gene's germline CDR1 is SEHNR and CDR2 FQNEAQ (reference sequence). The CDR3 is made up of 14 amino acids. Deletions cut 5 bases from V and 1 base from J, with 10 bases between. The CDR3 bases are TGTGCCAGCAGCCCCGGACTACGCACAGATACGCAGTATTTT. It specifies CASSPGLRTDTQYF. Based on the CDR3 plus reference TRBV7-9 and TRBJ2-3, the full variable domain is DTGVSQNPRHKITKRGQNVTFRCDPISEHNRLYWYRQTLGQGPEFLTYFQNEAQLEKSRLLSDRFSAERPKGSFSTLEIQRTEQGDSAMYLCASSPGLRTDTQYFGPGTRLTVL.

The CDR3 nucleotides are TGTGCCACCGAACAGGGATCTCCCAAAGAGACCCAGTACTTC. Protein product: CATEQGSPKETQYF. The rearrangement joins TRBV28 to TRBJ2-5; D perhaps matches TRBD1 (6 bases). The CDR3 has 14 residues. Germline CDR1 reads MDHEN; CDR2 reads SYDVKM. V was pared by 10 bases and J by 3 bases, with 18 bases between. Supplemented by reference TRBV28 and TRBJ2-5, the full variable domain reads DVKVTQSSRYLVKRTGEKVFLECVQDMDHENMFWYRQDPGLGLRLIYFSYDVKMKEKGDIPEGYSVSREKKERFSLILESASTNQTSMYLCATEQGSPKETQYFGPGTRLLVL.

The chain uses TRBV27 and TRBJ1-2, with D possibly being TRBD1 (5 bases). Germline V lookup: CDR1 MNHEY, CDR2 SMNVEV (reference sequence). This CDR3 comprises 17 residues. The V and J ends lost 2 bases and 2 bases respectively, with 18 bases between them. CDR3 protein: CASSLRRIGGLNYGYTF. The CDR3 DNA is TGTGCCAGCAGTTTACGGCGCATCGGGGGTCTAAACTATGGCTACACCTTC.

The chain joins TRBV2 to TRBJ1-4; 7 nucleotides line up with TRBD1. The J segment lost 0 bases and the V segment lost 3 bases, leaving 7 bases of the junction unmatched. This CDR3 is 17 amino acids long. Germline V lookup: CDR1 SNHLY, CDR2 FYNNEI. The DNA for the CDR3 is TGTGCCAGCAGTGACCCGGGACAGTGGGCAACTAATGAAAAACTGTTTTTT. This sequence encodes CASSDPGQWATNEKLFF.

The chain is built from TRBV6-5 and TRBJ1-1, with D maybe TRBD1 (6 bases). The V gene's germline CDR1 is MNHEY and CDR2 SVGAGI. This CDR3 is built from 14 residues. The V end was cut by 4 bases, the J end by 1 base, with 10 bases between. Written as DNA, the CDR3 is TGTGCCAGCAGTTGGAGGACAGAGAACACTGAAGCTTTCTTT. Its translation: CASSWRTENTEAFF.

V and J are TRBV3-1 (or the pseudogene TRBV3-2) and TRBJ1-3, with D possibly being TRBD1 (6 bases). The CDR3 runs to 16 residues. Per germline, CDR1 LGHDT and CDR2 YNNKEL (reference sequence). V shed 0 bases and J shed 0 bases, with 9 bases lying between them. The CDR3 is CASSQETGSSGNTIYF. The DNA of the CDR3 is TGTGCCAGCAGCCAAGAAACAGGGAGCTCTGGAAACACCATATATTTT.

The gene calls are TRBV5-1 and TRBJ1-2; D perhaps matches TRBD1 (6 bases). Trimming took 4 bases from V and 5 from J, leaving 12 bases between them. This CDR3 is built from 13 residues. Germline V CDR1 and CDR2: SGHRS, YFSETQ. CDR3 in DNA: TGCGCCAGCAGCGAACAGGGCAGTTATGGCTACACCTTC. Protein product: CASSEQGSYGYTF. The full variable domain, rest sourced from reference TRBV5-1 and TRBJ1-2, is KAGVTQTPRYLIKTRGQQVTLSCSPISGHRSVSWYQQTPGQGLQFLFEYFSETQRNKGNFPGRFSGRQFSNSRSEMNVSTLELGDSALYLCASSEQGSYGYTFGSGTRLTVV.

The rearrangement joins TRBV28 to TRBJ2-7; 11 bases agree with TRBD2. The CDR3 loop spans 15 amino acids. Germline V lookup: CDR1 MDHEN, CDR2 SYDVKM. The V segment lost 7 bases and the J segment 2 bases; nucleotides outside the gene matches: 7. CDR3: CASTTTSGIAYEQYF. CDR3 DNA sequence: TGTGCCAGCACCACGACTAGCGGGATAGCCTACGAGCAGTACTTC.

The chain links TRBV27 to TRBJ2-7, with 7 bases lining up with TRBD2. The junction had 11 bases not matched to a gene; V was cut back by 10 bases and J by 2 bases. From germline, CDR1 is MNHEY and CDR2 SMNVEV (reference sequence). CDR3 length: 14 amino acids. CDR3 in DNA: TGTGCCACCTCCAATTCTAGCGGCCCCTACGAGCAGTACTTC. As protein: CATSNSSGPYEQYF.

A single count supports this clone. The V and J genes are TRBV6-5 and TRBJ2-7; TRBD1 matches at 7 bases. Germline loops: CDR1 MNHEY, CDR2 SVGAGI. Unmatched junction bases numbered 16, after V lost 10 bases and J lost 7 bases. There are 14 residues in the CDR3. Here the CDR3 reads CATSQSEGANEQYF. In DNA, the CDR3 is TGTGCCACCTCCCAATCCGAGGGGGCGAATGAGCAGTACTTC.